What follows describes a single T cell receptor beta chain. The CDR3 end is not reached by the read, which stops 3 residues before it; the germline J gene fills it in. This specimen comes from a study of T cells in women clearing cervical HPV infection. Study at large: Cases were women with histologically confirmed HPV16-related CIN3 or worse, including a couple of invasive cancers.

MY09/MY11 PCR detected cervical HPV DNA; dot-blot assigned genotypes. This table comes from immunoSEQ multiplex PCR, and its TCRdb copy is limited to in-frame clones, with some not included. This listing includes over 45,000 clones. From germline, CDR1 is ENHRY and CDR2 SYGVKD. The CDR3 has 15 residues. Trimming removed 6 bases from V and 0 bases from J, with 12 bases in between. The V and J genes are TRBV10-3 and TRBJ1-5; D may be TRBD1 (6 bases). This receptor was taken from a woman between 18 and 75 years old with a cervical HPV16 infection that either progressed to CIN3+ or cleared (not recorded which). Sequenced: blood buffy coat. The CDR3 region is CAISPGHNSNQPQHF. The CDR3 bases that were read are TGTGCCATCAGCCCGGGACATAATAGCAATCAGCCC.